The 30 T cell receptor beta chains given below trace back to one sample, sequenced in a study of blood T cells in healthy people across ages. Next came a second PCR, run for about 7 to 11 cycles, which used a sample-barcoded 5' primer along with a J-beta primer mix. MiXCR, run by TCRdb on the 5' RACE reads, gives a single entry per CDR3 protein. This table has 1.5 million to 1.8 million distinct CDR3 sequences, approximately 39% appearing once. Material: blood. Receptors originate from a woman under 30 in good health.

The rearrangement links TRBV25-1 to TRBJ2-2; the D is unclear. The germline gives CDR1 MGHDK, CDR2 SYGVNS. The CDR3 length is 13 residues. V was cut by 5 bases and J by 8 bases, with 12 bases left in between. CDR3 in DNA: TGTGCCAGCAGTCTCACCACCGTGGGGGAGCTGTTTTTT. Its translation is CASSLTTVGELFF. Supplemented by reference TRBV25-1 and TRBJ2-2, the full variable domain reads EADIYQTPRYLVIGTGKKITLECSQTMGHDKMYWYQQDPGMELHLIHYSYGVNSTEKGDLSSESTVSRIRTEHFPLTLESARPSHTSQYLCASSLTTVGELFFGEGSRLTVL.

The chain carries TRBV20-1 and TRBJ1-4; unclear D gene. V was trimmed by 5 bases and J by 7 bases, leaving 14 bases between them. This CDR3 contains 13 residues. Germline V CDR1 and CDR2: DFQATT, SNEGSKA (reference sequence). The CDR3 coding sequence is TGCAGTGCTTCTCAGCGATTTGGTGAAAAACTGTTTTTT. Translating gives CSASQRFGEKLFF.

This clonotype has a count of ten or more. The V gene is TRBV20-1, the J gene TRBJ2-3; TRBD2 matches 7 bases. Germline assignment: CDR1 DFQATT and CDR2 SNEGSKA (reference sequence). Trimming removed 2 bases from V and 4 bases from J; junction bases left unmatched: 9. The CDR3 covers 15 residues. The CDR3 DNA follows: TGCAGTGCTAGACTTACGGGACTACCAGCAGATACGCAGTATTTT. Its translation is CSARLTGLPADTQYF.

In nucleotides, the CDR3 is TGCGCCAGCGGCCCCCCAGACTATGGCTACACCTTC. Translated, it gives CASGPPDYGYTF. The chain combines TRBV5-1 with TRBJ1-2; D unclear. Trimming removed 7 bases at V and 3 bases at J, with 10 bases between. The CDR3 has 12 amino acids. Looked up from germline, CDR1 is SGHRS and CDR2 is YFSETQ.

The V call is TRBV7-2, the J call TRBJ2-1, with D hard to call. The germline V and J ends were trimmed by 10 bases and 10 bases, with 14 bases remaining between them. The CDR3 has 11 residues. Germline lookup yields CDR1 SGHTA and CDR2 FQGNSA. The CDR3 DNA reads TGTGCCAACAGATTAACATCAGAGCAGTTCTTC. This sequence encodes CANRLTSEQFF.

The count of this clonotype is one. The chain couples TRBV7-2 to TRBJ2-1, with 15 bases that match TRBD2. V lost 6 bases to trimming and J lost 0 bases; unmatched junction nucleotides: 6. Germline CDR1 SGHTA, CDR2 FQGNSA. The CDR3 extends over 18 amino acids. DNA of the CDR3: TGTGCCAGCAGGGGACTAGCGGGGGGCCAGAGCTCCTACAATGAGCAGTTCTTC. As protein: CASRGLAGGQSSYNEQFF.

The V gene is TRBV7-2, the J gene TRBJ1-5, with a weak D call TRBD1 (6 bases). Trimming cost V 6 bases and J 4 bases, with 10 bases left between them. The CDR3 extends over 13 amino acids. Per the germline V gene, CDR1 is SGHTA and CDR2 is FQGNSA. The CDR3 reads CASRPGANQPQHF. For the CDR3, the DNA is TGTGCCAGCAGACCGGGGGCAAATCAGCCCCAGCATTTT. Looking up the rest from reference TRBV7-2 and TRBJ1-5 gives the full variable domain: GAGVSQSPSNKVTEKGKDVELRCDPISGHTALYWYRQSLGQGLEFLIYFQGNSAPDKSGLPSDRFSAERTGGSVSTLTIQRTQQEDSAVYLCASRPGANQPQHFGDGTRLSIL.

This clonotype has at least ten counts. The chain is built from TRBV29-1 and TRBJ1-1; a possible D gene is TRBD1 (5 bases). The V gene's germline CDR1 is SQVTM and CDR2 ANQGSEA. The CDR3 length is 15 residues. V was cut by 7 bases and J by 0 bases, with 18 bases left in between. For the CDR3, the DNA is TGCAGCGCCCGAATAGGTGCAGGGATGAACACTGAAGCTTTCTTT. This codes for CSARIGAGMNTEAFF. Looking up the rest from reference TRBV29-1 and TRBJ1-1 gives the full variable domain: SAVISQKPSRDICQRGTSLTIQCQVDSQVTMMFWYRQQPGQSLTLIATANQGSEATYESGFVIDKFPISRPNLTFSTLTVSNMSPEDSSIYLCSARIGAGMNTEAFFGQGTRLTVV.

In this sample, this clonotype turned up a few times. V gene TRBV28 combines with J gene TRBJ2-3; tentatively, D is TRBD1 (5 bases). There are 14 residues in the CDR3. In germline, CDR1 is MDHEN, CDR2 SYDVKM. Deletions cut 6 bases from V and 4 bases from J, with 14 bases between. CDR3 DNA sequence: TGTGCCAGCAGCTTCTTCGAAGGGGCAGATACGCAGTATTTT. Translated, it gives CASSFFEGADTQYF. The full variable domain, in which reference TRBV28 and TRBJ2-3 provide the parts outside the CDR3, is DVKVTQSSRYLVKRTGEKVFLECVQDMDHENMFWYRQDPGLGLRLIYFSYDVKMKEKGDIPEGYSVSREKKERFSLILESASTNQTSMYLCASSFFEGADTQYFGPGTRLTVL.

The genes are TRBV6-2 or TRBV6-3 and TRBJ2-5; 9 bases are shared with TRBD1. Losses at the gene ends were 10 bases for V and 4 bases for J; bases not matched to a gene: 7. This CDR3 contains 13 residues. Per the germline V gene, CDR1 is MNHEY and CDR2 is SVGEGT. For the CDR3, the DNA is TGTGCCACCCGCGACAGGGGGAGAGAGACCCAGTACTTC. Its protein is CATRDRGRETQYF.

The chain couples TRBV5-6 to TRBJ1-3; D gene ambiguous. Germline V gene data show CDR1 as SGHDT and CDR2 as YYEEEE. The CDR3 runs 14 residues. V was cut by 4 bases and J by 0 bases, with 8 bases left in between. CDR3 protein: CASSPRRSGNTIYF. As DNA, the CDR3 is TGTGCCAGCAGCCCCAGGCGCTCTGGAAACACCATATATTTT.

This rearrangement joins TRBV6-5 to TRBJ1-5; 7 bases map to TRBD1. V was pared by 6 bases and J by 1 base, with 6 bases of the junction left unmatched. CDR3 size: 15 residues. Germline V CDR1 and CDR2: MNHEY, SVGAGI. CDR3 residues: CASRRDRESNQPQHF. The CDR3 coding sequence is TGTGCCAGCAGACGTGACAGGGAGAGCAATCAGCCCCAGCATTTT.

The chain joins TRBV5-1 to TRBJ2-3; D uncertain. V was clipped by 0 bases and J by 2 bases, with 10 bases between them. Looked up from germline, CDR1 is SGHRS and CDR2 is YFSETQ. The CDR3 sequence is 15 residues long. The CDR3 is CASSLGSNPTDTQYF. The CDR3 DNA reads as TGCGCCAGCAGCTTGGGTAGTAACCCCACAGATACGCAGTATTTT.

This clonotype has more than one count but fewer than ten. This chain uses TRBV7-2 with TRBJ1-5; no reliable D call. V lost 0 bases and J 8 bases, leaving 8 bases between the germline ends. Germline lookup yields CDR1 SGHTA and CDR2 FQGNSA. This CDR3 spans 13 amino acids. The CDR3 loop reads CASSLASLKPQHF. The CDR3 DNA reads TGTGCCAGCAGCTTAGCATCTTTGAAGCCCCAGCATTTT.

The sample holds a few counts of this clonotype. The chain links TRBV28 to TRBJ2-1; D might be TRBD2 (6 bases). Germline loops: CDR1 MDHEN, CDR2 SYDVKM. Trimming stripped 3 bases from V and 10 bases from J, with 16 bases between. This CDR3 has 14 residues. CDR3 nucleotide sequence: TGTGCCAGCAGTTTTACCAATCTGGGGGGAGAGCAGTTCTTC. This codes for CASSFTNLGGEQFF.

In regard to this clonotype: A much larger clone is a single base away; this may be a read error. The CDR3 protein is CASSRRGALSYKEQFF. CDR3 DNA: TGCGCCAGCAGCCGTCGGGGGGCTCTATCCTACAAGGAGCAGTTCTTC. The chain carries TRBV4-3 and TRBJ2-1, with a possible D match to TRBD2 (7 bases). Germline lookup yields CDR1 LGHNA and CDR2 YSLEER. The CDR3 is 16 residues long.

The J gene is TRBJ2-1, the V gene TRBV7-2, with D maybe TRBD2 (5 bases). The germline V gene has CDR1 SGHTA and CDR2 FQGNSA. Trimming left V 2 bases short and J 6 bases short, with 14 bases between. The CDR3 covers 15 residues. The CDR3 loop is CASSLLRTGGNEQFF. The CDR3, as DNA: TGTGCCAGCAGCTTATTAAGGACTGGTGGCAATGAGCAGTTCTTC.

This clonotype was recorded a few times. The genes are TRBV6-1 and TRBJ1-1; TRBD1 might be the D (5 bases). In germline, CDR1 is MNHNS, CDR2 SASEGT. This CDR3 comprises 13 residues. Trimming removed 6 bases at V and 4 bases at J, with 12 bases between. In nucleotides, the CDR3 is TGTGCCAGCAGGGGGGACGAGGGCACTGAAGCTTTCTTT. Protein sequence: CASRGDEGTEAFF.

This rearrangement joins TRBV4-1 to TRBJ2-1; D is unresolved. The J call could be wrong; TRBJ2-7 is a better fit for the DNA end. This CDR3 is built from 14 residues. CDR1 and CDR2 (germline): MGHRA, YSYEKL. CDR3 sequence (DNA): TGCGCCAGCAGCCAAGTTGCCTCCTACAATGAGCAGTACTTC. Translating it yields CASSQVASYNEQYF.

This chain joins TRBV20-1 and TRBJ2-2, with TRBD2 matching over 10 bases. The V and J ends lost 3 bases and 8 bases, in that order; junction bases with no gene match: 12. The V gene's germline CDR1 is DFQATT and CDR2 SNEGSKA (reference sequence). The CDR3 extends over 16 amino acids. The CDR3 loop is CSASRASGSLGGELFF. CDR3 coding DNA: TGCAGTGCTAGTCGGGCTAGCGGGAGCTTAGGGGGGGAGCTGTTTTTT.

This clonotype was detected only a few times. The chain couples TRBV12-3 or TRBV12-4 to TRBJ2-1; no firm D call. This CDR3 is built from 13 residues. The V and J ends lost 6 bases and 9 bases respectively, with 15 bases between them. The CDR3: CASRGSSKGEQFF. For the CDR3, the DNA is TGTGCCAGCAGAGGGTCATCAAAGGGTGAGCAGTTCTTC.

For the CDR3, the DNA is TGTGCCAGCAGCTTAGTTCTGTCAGGGTTGCGCTATGGCTACACCTTC. This translates into CASSLVLSGLRYGYTF. The chain carries TRBV7-2 and TRBJ1-2; D possibly corresponds to TRBD1 (5 bases). This CDR3 is built from 16 residues. Germline CDR1 and CDR2: SGHTA and FQGNSA. The germline V and J ends were trimmed by 1 base and 4 bases, with 16 bases remaining between them.

In this sample, this clonotype turned up many times. V is TRBV4-1 and J is TRBJ2-3, with 7 bases aligning to TRBD1. The CDR3 has 15 amino acids. The V segment lost 4 bases and the J segment 5 bases; nucleotides outside the gene matches: 9. Germline V lookup: CDR1 MGHRA, CDR2 YSYEKL. For the CDR3, the DNA is TGCGCCAGCAGCCTTAAAGGGACAGACAGAGATACGCAGTATTTT. It codes for CASSLKGTDRDTQYF.

The chain couples TRBV7-8 to TRBJ1-1; D unclear. Germline lookup yields CDR1 SGHVS and CDR2 FQNEAQ. V dropped 7 bases and J dropped 2 bases, with 14 bases sitting between them. This CDR3 spans 14 amino acids. CDR3 bases: TGTGCCAGCACCATAGAGGCAGGTAACACTGAAGCTTTCTTT. As protein: CASTIEAGNTEAFF.

The rearrangement uses TRBV21-1 and TRBJ1-5; the table names TRBD1, a call not compared with the DNA. TRBV21-1 is a pseudogene locus. The CDR3 has 17 amino acids. The CDR3 region is CASSNTDSRRGNQPQHF. Written as DNA, the CDR3 is TGTGCCAGCAGCAACACCGACAGTAGAAGGGGCAATCAGCCCCAGCATTTT.

This chain connects TRBV4-3 to TRBJ2-1; TRBD2 agrees at 7 bases. The junction had 7 bases not matched to a gene; V was cut back by 1 base and J by 7 bases. The germline gives CDR1 LGHNA, CDR2 YSLEER. CDR3 length: 15 amino acids. DNA for the CDR3: TGCGCCAGCAGCCAAGGTGTAGCGGGCTCGAATGAGCAGTTCTTC. As protein: CASSQGVAGSNEQFF.

This clonotype turned up a few times. V gene TRBV7-9 combines with J gene TRBJ1-5; D gene ambiguous. Germline V gene lookup returns CDR1 SEHNR and CDR2 FQNEAQ (reference sequence). This CDR3 region has 14 residues. The V and J ends lost 1 base and 6 bases respectively, with 10 bases between them. The CDR3 nucleotides are TGTGCCAGCAGCTTAGAAGGGTGGGTTCAGCCCCAGCATTTT. Translation gives CASSLEGWVQPQHF.

The gene calls are TRBV12-3 or TRBV12-4 and TRBJ2-7; 9 nucleotides align to TRBD1. The CDR3 is made up of 14 amino acids. The ends lost 6 bases at V and 3 bases at J; junction bases unmatched: 6. CDR3: CASRHAGQGYEQYF. CDR3 sequence (DNA): TGTGCCAGCAGGCACGCGGGACAGGGCTACGAGCAGTACTTC.

A single count supports this clonotype. The chain couples TRBV7-9 to TRBJ2-7, with 9 bases identical to TRBD2. CDR1 and CDR2 (germline): SEHNR, FQNEAQ (reference sequence). This CDR3 is 14 amino acids long. Trimming cost V 8 bases and J 9 bases; bases outside gene matches: 14. CDR3 in amino acids: CASGSTGTSLGQYF. CDR3 in DNA: TGTGCCAGCGGCTCAACCGGGACTAGCCTTGGGCAGTACTTC.

The gene calls are TRBV20-1 and TRBJ1-1, with D hard to call. Trimming shortened V by 4 bases and J by 6 bases, and 6 bases separated the two germline ends. CDR3 length: 10 amino acids. Per germline, CDR1 DFQATT and CDR2 SNEGSKA (reference sequence). CDR3 nucleotides: TGCAGTGCTAAGAGGGCTGAAGCTTTCTTT. This sequence encodes CSAKRAEAFF.